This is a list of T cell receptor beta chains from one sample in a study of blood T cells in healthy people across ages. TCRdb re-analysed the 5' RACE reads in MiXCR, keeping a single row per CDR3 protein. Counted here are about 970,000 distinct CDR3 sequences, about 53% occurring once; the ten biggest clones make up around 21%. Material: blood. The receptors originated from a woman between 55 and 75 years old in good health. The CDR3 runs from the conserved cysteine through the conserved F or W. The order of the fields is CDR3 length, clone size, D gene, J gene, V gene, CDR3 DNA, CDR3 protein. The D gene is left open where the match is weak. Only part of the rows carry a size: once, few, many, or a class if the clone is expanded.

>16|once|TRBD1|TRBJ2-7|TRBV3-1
TGTGCCAGCGGCCAAGATTTTCCGGGACAGGGATACGAGCAGTACTTC
CASGQDFPGQGYEQYF
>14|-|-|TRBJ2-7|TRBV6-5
TGTGCCAGCAGTAAGGCTTCTCTCTCCTACGAGCAGTACTTC
CASSKASLSYEQYF
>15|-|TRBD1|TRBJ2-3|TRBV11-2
TGTGCCAGCAGCACCGACAGGGATCGAACAGATACGCAGTATTTT
CASSTDRDRTDTQYF
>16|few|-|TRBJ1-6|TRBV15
TGTGCCACCAGCATAGGGCCAGGAGGCGCTTCTTCACCCCTCCACTTT
CATSIGPGGASSPLHF
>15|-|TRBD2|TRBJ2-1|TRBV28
TGTGCCAGCAGAGGACTAGCAGTATTCTACAATGAGCAGTTCTTC
CASRGLAVFYNEQFF
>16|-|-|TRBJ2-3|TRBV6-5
TGTGCCAGCAGTTACAGTCTCCATGCAGGGCACGATACGCAGTATTTT
CASSYSLHAGHDTQYF
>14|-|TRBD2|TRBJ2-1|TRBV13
TGTGCCAGCAGCCTTCGCGGGAGGAGGGGTGAGCAGTTCTTC
CASSLRGRRGEQFF
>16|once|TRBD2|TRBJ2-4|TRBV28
TGTGCCAGCAGTGCCAAGCTAGCGGGAGCCAAAAACATTCAGTACTTC
CASSAKLAGAKNIQYF
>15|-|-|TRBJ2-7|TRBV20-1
TGCAGTGCTACTACACACCGGGACACACCCTACGAGCAGTACTTC
CSATTHRDTPYEQYF
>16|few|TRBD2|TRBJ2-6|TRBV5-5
TGTGCCAGCCGTCAGGGACTAGGCTCTGGGGCCAACGTCCTGACTTTC
CASRQGLGSGANVLTF
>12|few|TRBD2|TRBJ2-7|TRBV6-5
TGTGCCTGCGGGGGGCGTCCCTACGAGCAGTACTTC
CACGGRPYEQYF
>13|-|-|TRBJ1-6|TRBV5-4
TGTGCCAGCAGCTTTAGTAGGAATTCACCCCTCCACTTT
CASSFSRNSPLHF
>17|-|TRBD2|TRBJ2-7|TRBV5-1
TGCGCCAGCAGCCCGGGACTAGCGGGAGCCGCCTACAATGAGCAGTACTTC
CASSPGLAGAAYNEQYF
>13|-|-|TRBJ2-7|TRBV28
TGTGCCAGCAGTTTCGGAAATCCCTACGAGCAGTACTTC
CASSFGNPYEQYF
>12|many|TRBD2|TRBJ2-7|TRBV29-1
TGCAGCGTTGGACTAGCGGGAATGGAGCAGTACTTC
CSVGLAGMEQYF
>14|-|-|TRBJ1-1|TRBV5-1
TGCGCCAGCAGCTTGGAGGCCGCCTGGACTGAAGCTTTCTTT
CASSLEAAWTEAFF
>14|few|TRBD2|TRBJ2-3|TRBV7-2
TGTGCCAGCAGTAAACTAGCGCAGACAGATACGCAGTATTTT
CASSKLAQTDTQYF
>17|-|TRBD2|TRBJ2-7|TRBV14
TGTGCCAGCAGCCAAGTCCTCGAGGAGCGGGGGACCTACGAGCAGTACTTC
CASSQVLEERGTYEQYF
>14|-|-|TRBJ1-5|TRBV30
TGTGCCTGGAGTGTAACGGGGCTCAATCAGCCCCAGCATTTT
CAWSVTGLNQPQHF
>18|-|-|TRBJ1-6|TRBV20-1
TGCAGTGCTAGAGCCGGAACCATCGTCGGGACGGTGGATTCACCCCTCCACTTT
CSARAGTIVGTVDSPLHF
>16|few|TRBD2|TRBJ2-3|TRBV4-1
TGCGCCAGCAGCCAAGAGGTAGCGGGAGTTACAGATACGCAGTATTTT
CASSQEVAGVTDTQYF
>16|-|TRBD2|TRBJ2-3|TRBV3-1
TGTGCCAGCAGCGCGGGGACTAGCGGGAGGGCCGGGGCGCAGTATTTT
CASSAGTSGRAGAQYF
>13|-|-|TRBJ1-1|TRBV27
TGTGCCAGTCTGGATTTAGGCGACACTGAAGCTTTCTTT
CASLDLGDTEAFF